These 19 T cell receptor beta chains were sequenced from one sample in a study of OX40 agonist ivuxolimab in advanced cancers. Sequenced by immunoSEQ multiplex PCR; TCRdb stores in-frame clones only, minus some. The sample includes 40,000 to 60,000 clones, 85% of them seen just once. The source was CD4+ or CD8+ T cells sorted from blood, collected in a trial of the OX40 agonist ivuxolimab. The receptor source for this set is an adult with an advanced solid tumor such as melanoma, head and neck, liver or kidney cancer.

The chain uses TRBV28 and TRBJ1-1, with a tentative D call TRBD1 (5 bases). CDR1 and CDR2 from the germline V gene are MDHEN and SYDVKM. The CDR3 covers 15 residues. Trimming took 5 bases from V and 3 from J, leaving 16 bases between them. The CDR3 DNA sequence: TGTGCCAGCAGTCCCAGGGACCTAGGGGACACTGAAGCTTTCTTT. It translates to CASSPRDLGDTEAFF.

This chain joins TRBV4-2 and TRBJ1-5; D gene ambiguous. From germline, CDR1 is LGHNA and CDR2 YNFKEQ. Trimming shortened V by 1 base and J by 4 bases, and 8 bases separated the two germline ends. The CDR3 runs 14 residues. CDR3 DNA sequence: TGTGCCAGCAGCCAAGCCGTGCTTAATCAGCCCCAGCATTTT. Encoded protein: CASSQAVLNQPQHF.

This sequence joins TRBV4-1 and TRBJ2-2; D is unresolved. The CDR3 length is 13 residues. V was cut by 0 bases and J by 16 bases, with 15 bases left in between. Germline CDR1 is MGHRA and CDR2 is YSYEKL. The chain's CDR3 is CASSQDLAAERFF. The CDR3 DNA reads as TGCGCCAGCAGCCAAGATCTCGCGGCAGAAAGGTTTTTT.

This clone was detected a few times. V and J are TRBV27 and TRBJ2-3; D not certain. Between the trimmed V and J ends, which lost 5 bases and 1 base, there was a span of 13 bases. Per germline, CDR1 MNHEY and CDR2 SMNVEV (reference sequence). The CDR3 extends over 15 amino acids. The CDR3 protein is CASSPYAGGTDTQYF. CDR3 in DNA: TGTGCCAGCAGTCCGTACGCCGGAGGCACAGATACGCAGTATTTT.

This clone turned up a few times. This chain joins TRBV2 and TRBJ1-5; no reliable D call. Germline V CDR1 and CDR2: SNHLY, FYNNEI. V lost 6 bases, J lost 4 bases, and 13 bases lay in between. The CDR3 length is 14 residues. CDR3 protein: CASSLIDWNQPQHF. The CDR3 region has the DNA TGTGCCAGCAGCCTAATCGACTGGAATCAGCCCCAGCATTTT.

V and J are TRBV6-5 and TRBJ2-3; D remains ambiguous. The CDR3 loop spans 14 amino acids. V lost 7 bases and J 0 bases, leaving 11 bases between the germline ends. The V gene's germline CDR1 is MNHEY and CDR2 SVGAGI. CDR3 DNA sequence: TGTGCCAGCACCGGGTGGACCAGCACAGATACGCAGTATTTT. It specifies CASTGWTSTDTQYF.

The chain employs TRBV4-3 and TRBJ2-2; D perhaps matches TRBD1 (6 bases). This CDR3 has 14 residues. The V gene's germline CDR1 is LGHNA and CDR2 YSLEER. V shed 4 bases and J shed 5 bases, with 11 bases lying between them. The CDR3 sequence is CASSPYRETGELFF. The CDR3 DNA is TGCGCCAGCAGCCCTTACAGGGAGACCGGGGAGCTGTTTTTT.

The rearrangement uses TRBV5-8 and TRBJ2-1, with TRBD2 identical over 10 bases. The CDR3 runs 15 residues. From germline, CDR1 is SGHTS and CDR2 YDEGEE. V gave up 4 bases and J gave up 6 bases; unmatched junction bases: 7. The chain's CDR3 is CASSPLAGVGNEQFF. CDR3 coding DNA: TGTGCCAGCAGCCCGCTAGCGGGGGTTGGCAATGAGCAGTTCTTC. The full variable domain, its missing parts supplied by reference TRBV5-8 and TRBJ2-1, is EAGVTQSPTHLIKTRGQQATLRCSPISGHTSVYWYQQALGLGLQFLLWYDEGEERNRGNFPPRFSGRQFPNYSSELNVNALELEDSALYLCASSPLAGVGNEQFFGPGTRLTVL.

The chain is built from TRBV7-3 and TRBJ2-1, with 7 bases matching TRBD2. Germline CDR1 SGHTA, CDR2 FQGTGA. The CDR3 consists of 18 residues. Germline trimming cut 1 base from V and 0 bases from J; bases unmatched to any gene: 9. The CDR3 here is CASSLNGEGWSSYNEQFF. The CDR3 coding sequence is TGTGCCAGCAGCTTAAATGGGGAGGGCTGGAGCTCCTACAATGAGCAGTTCTTC.

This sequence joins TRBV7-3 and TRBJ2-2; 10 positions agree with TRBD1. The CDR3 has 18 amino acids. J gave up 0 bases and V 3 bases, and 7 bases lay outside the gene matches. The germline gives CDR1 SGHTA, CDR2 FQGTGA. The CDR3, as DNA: TGTGCCAGCAGCTTGACAGGGGGCGCCCCCCCGAACACCGGGGAGCTGTTTTTT. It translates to CASSLTGGAPPNTGELFF.

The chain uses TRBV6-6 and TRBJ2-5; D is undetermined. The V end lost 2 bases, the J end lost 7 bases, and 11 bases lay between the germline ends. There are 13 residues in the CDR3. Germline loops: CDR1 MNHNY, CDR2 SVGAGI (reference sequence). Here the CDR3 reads CASSYVVLATQYF. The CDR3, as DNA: TGTGCCAGCAGTTACGTGGTTTTAGCGACCCAGTACTTC.

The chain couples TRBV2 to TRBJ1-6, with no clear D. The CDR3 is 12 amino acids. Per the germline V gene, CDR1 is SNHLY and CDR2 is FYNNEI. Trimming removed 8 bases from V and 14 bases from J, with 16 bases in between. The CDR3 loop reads CASLGSPRALHF. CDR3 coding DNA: TGTGCCAGCTTGGGCAGCCCAAGGGCCCTCCACTTT.

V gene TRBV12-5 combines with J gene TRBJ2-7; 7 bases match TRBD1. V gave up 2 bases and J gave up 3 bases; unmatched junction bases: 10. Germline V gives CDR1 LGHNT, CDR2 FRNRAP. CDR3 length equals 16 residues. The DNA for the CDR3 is TGTGCTAGTGGTTTGCCCGACAGGGTCGTTGGCTACGAGCAGTACTTC. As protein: CASGLPDRVVGYEQYF.

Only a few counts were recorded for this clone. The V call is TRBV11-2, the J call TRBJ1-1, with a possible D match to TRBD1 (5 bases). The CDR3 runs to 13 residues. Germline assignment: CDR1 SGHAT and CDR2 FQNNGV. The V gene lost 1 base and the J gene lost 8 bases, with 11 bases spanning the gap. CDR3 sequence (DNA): TGTGCCAGCAGCTTAGCAGGGATGGGGGAAGCTTTCTTT. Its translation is CASSLAGMGEAFF.

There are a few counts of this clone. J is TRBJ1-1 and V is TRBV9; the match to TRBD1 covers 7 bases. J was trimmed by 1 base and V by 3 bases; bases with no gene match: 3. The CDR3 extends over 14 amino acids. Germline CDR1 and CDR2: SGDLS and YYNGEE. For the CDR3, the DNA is TGTGCCAGCAGCGAGTGGACAGGGAACACTGAAGCTTTCTTT. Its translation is CASSEWTGNTEAFF.

CDR3 protein: CASSESRRNEKLFF. DNA of the CDR3: TGCGCCAGCAGTGAGTCCAGGAGGAATGAAAAACTGTTTTTT. The rearrangement links TRBV10-2 to TRBJ1-4; no reliable D call. The germline V gene encodes CDR1 WSHSY and CDR2 SAAADI. The CDR3 covers 14 residues. V was cut by 0 bases and J by 5 bases, with 7 bases left in between.

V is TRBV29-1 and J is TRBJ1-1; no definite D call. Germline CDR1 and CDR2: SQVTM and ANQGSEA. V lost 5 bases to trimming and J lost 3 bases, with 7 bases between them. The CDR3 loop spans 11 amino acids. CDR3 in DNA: TGCAGCGTTTCGGAGGACACTGAAGCTTTCTTT. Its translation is CSVSEDTEAFF.

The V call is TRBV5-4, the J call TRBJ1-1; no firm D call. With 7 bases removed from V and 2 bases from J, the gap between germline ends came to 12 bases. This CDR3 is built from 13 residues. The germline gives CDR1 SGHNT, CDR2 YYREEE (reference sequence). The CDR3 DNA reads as TGTGCCAGCTCATTGTCGGATAACACTGAAGCTTTCTTT. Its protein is CASSLSDNTEAFF.

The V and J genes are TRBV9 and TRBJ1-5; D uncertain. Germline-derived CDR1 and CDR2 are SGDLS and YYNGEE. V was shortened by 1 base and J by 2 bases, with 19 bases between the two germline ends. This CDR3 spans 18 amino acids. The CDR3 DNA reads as TGTGCCAGCAGCGTAAGCCCCCGGCGGGTCGGTGGCAATCAGCCCCAGCATTTT. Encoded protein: CASSVSPRRVGGNQPQHF.